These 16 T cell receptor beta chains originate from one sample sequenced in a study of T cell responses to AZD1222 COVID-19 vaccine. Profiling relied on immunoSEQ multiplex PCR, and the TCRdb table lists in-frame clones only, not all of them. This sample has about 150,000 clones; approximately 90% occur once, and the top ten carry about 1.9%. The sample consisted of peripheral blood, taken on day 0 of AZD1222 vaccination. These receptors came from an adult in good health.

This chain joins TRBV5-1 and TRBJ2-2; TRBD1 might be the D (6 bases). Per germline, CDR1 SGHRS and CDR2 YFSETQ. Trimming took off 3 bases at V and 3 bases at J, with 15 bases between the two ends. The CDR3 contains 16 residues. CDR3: CASSSQGQRDTGELFF. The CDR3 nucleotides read TGCGCCAGCAGCTCCCAGGGGCAGAGGGACACCGGGGAGCTGTTTTTT.

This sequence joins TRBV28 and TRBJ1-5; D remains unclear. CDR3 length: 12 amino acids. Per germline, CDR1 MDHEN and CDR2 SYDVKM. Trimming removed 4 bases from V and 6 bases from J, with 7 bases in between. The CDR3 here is CASSSNTQPQHF. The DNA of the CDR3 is TGTGCCAGCAGTTCGAACACTCAGCCCCAGCATTTT. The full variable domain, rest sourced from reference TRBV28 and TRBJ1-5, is DVKVTQSSRYLVKRTGEKVFLECVQDMDHENMFWYRQDPGLGLRLIYFSYDVKMKEKGDIPEGYSVSREKKERFSLILESASTNQTSMYLCASSSNTQPQHFGDGTRLSIL.

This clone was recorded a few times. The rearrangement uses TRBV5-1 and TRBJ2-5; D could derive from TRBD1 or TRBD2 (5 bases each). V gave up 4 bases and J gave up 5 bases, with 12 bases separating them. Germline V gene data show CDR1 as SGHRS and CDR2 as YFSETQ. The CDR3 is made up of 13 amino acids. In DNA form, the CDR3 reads TGCGCCAGCAGCACCCGGGACGTGGAGACCCAGTACTTC. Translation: CASSTRDVETQYF.

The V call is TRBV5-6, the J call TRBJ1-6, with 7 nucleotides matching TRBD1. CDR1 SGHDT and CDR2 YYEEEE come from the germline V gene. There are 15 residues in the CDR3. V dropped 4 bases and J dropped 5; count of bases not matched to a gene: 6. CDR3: CASSQIDRDNSPLHF. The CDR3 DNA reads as TGTGCCAGCAGCCAAATCGACAGGGATAATTCACCCCTCCACTTT.

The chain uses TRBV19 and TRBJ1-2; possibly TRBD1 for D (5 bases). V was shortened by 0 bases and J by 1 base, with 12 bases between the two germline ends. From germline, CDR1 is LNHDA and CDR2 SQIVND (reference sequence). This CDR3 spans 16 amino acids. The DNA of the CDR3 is TGTGCCAGTAGTATAGATGGGGCAGGCCTTAACTATGGCTACACCTTC. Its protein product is CASSIDGAGLNYGYTF.

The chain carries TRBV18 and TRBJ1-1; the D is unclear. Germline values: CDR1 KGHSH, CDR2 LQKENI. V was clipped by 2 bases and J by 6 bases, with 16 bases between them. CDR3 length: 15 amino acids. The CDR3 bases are TGTGCCAGCTCACCATCATCCGACGCCCGACCTGAAGCTTTCTTT. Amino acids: CASSPSSDARPEAFF.

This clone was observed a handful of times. The CDR3 reads CASSLFLAGVSEQYF. CDR3 coding DNA: TGTGCCAGCAGCTTATTCCTAGCGGGGGTTTCCGAGCAGTACTTC. This chain links TRBV7-9 with TRBJ2-7; TRBD2 matches at 10 bases. Germline CDR1 and CDR2: SEHNR and FQNEAQ (reference sequence). This CDR3 has 15 residues. V trimming: 2 bases; J trimming: 6 bases; junction bases outside the gene matches: 7. Drawing the rest from reference TRBV7-9 and TRBJ2-7, the complete variable domain is DTGVSQNPRHKITKRGQNVTFRCDPISEHNRLYWYRQTLGQGPEFLTYFQNEAQLEKSRLLSDRFSAERPKGSFSTLEIQRTEQGDSAMYLCASSLFLAGVSEQYFGPGTRLTVT.

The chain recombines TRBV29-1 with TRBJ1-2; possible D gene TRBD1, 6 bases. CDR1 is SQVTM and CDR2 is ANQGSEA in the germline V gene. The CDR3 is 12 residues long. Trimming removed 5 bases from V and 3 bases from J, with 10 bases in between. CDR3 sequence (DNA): TGCAGCGTTCAGCAGGGGCACTATGGCTACACCTTC. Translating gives CSVQQGHYGYTF.

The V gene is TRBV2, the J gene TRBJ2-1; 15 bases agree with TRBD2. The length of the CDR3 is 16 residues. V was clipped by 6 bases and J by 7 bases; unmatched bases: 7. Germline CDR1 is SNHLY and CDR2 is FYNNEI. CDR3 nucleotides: TGTGCCAGCAGAGATGGGACTAGCGGGAGGTGGAATGAGCAGTTCTTC. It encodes CASRDGTSGRWNEQFF. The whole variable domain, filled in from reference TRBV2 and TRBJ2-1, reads EPEVTQTPSHQVTQMGQEVILRCVPISNHLYFYWYRQILGQKVEFLVSFYNNEISEKSEIFDDQFSVERPDGSNFTLKIRSTKLEDSAMYFCASRDGTSGRWNEQFFGPGTRLTVL.

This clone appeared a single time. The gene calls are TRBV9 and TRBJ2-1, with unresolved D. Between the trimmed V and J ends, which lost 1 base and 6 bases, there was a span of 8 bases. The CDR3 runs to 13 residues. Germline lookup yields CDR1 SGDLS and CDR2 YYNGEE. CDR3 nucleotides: TGTGCCAGCAGCGTATGGGCCGCCAATGAGCAGTTCTTC. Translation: CASSVWAANEQFF.

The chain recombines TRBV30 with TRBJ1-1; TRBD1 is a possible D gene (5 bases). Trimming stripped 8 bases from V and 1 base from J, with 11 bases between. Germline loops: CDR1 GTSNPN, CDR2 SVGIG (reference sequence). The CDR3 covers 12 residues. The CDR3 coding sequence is TGTGCCGCAGGGAGTTGGAACACTGAAGCTTTCTTT. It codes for CAAGSWNTEAFF. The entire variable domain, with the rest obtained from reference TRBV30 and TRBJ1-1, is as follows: SQTIHQWPATLVQPVGSPLSLECTVEGTSNPNLYWYRQAAGRGLQLLFYSVGIGQISSEVPQNLSASRPQDRQFILSSKKLLLSDSGFYLCAAGSWNTEAFFGQGTRLTVV.

CDR3 DNA: TGTGCCAGCAGCTCTGGACAGGGGGTCAATCAGCCCCAGCATTTT. As protein: CASSSGQGVNQPQHF. The genes are TRBV7-2 and TRBJ1-5; TRBD1 matches at 10 bases. Germline CDR1 and CDR2: SGHTA and FQGNSA. The CDR3 has 15 residues. V lost 4 bases and J lost 3; bases outside the gene matches: 3.

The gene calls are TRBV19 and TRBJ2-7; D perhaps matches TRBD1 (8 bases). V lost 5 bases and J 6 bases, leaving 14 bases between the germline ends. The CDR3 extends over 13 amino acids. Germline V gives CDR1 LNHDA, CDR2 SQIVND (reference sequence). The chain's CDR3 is CASSYRGGAEQYF. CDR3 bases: TGTGCCAGTAGTTACAGGGGGGGCGCCGAGCAGTACTTC. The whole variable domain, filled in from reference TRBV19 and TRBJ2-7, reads DGGITQSPKYLFRKEGQNVTLSCEQNLNHDAMYWYRQDPGQGLRLIYYSQIVNDFQKGDIAEGYSVSREKKESFPLTVTSAQKNPTAFYLCASSYRGGAEQYFGPGTRLTVT.

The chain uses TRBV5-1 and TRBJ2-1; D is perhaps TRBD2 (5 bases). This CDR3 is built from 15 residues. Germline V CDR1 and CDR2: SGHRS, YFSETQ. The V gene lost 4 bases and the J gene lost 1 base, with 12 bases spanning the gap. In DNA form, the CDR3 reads TGCGCCAGCAGCCCGGCTAGCTCGTCCTACAATGAGCAGTTCTTC. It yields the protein CASSPASSSYNEQFF. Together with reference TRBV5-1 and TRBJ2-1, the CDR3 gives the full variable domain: KAGVTQTPRYLIKTRGQQVTLSCSPISGHRSVSWYQQTPGQGLQFLFEYFSETQRNKGNFPGRFSGRQFSNSRSEMNVSTLELGDSALYLCASSPASSSYNEQFFGPGTRLTVL.

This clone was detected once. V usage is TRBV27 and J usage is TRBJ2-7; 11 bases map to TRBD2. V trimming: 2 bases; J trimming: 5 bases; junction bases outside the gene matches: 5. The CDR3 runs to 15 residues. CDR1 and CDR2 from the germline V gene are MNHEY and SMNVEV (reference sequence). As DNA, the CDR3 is TGTGCCAGCAGTTTACAACTAGCGGGGGTCCACGAGCAGTACTTC. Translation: CASSLQLAGVHEQYF.

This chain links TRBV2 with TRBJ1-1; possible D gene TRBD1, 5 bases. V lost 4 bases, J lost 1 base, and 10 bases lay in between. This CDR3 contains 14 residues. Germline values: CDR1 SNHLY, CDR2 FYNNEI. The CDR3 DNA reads TGTGCCAGCAGTGTACTCGACAGGAACACTGAAGCTTTCTTT. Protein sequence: CASSVLDRNTEAFF.